What follows describes a single T cell receptor (beta chain). The same CDR3 also results from other DNA sequences found in this sample. Original data processing: Estimation of nucleated cell counts was performed using reference gene primer amplification. Sequenced by immunoSEQ multiplex PCR; TCRdb stores in-frame clones only, minus some. D and trimming come from the DNA, and the V and J calls and clone size come from that table. The table includes around 160,000 clones, around four fifths detected once. This sample was included in a study of blood T cell repertoires in COVID-19. Study in general: The samples span acute and convalescent COVID-19 from the United States, Italy and Spain. Sources were T cells, B-cell-depleted T cells, or PBMCs; the material itself was cDNA or gDNA.

CDR3 length equals 15 residues. Germline V gene lookup returns CDR1 SGHRS and CDR2 YFSETQ. Germline trimming cut 4 bases from V and 0 bases from J; bases unmatched to any gene: 6. The J gene is TRBJ1-1, the V gene TRBV5-1; TRBD1 agrees at 7 bases. The specimen sequenced was peripheral blood. The TCR was taken from a woman aged 40-49 years with active or convalescent COVID-19. As DNA, the CDR3 is TGCGCCAGCAGCCCGGGGGACAGCTTGAACACTGAAGCTTTCTTT. Translation gives CASSPGDSLNTEAFF.